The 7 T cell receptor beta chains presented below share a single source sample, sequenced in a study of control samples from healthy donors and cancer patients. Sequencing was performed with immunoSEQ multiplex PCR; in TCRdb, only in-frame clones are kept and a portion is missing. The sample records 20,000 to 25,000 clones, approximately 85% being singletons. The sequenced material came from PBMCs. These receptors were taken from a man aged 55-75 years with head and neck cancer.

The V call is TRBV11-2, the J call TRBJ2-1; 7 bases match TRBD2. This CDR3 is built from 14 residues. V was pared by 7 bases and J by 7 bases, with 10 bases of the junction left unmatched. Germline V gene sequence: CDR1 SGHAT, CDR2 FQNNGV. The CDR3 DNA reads TGTGCCAGCACCGGTGGCGGGAGATCGAATGAGCAGTTCTTC. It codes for CASTGGGRSNEQFF. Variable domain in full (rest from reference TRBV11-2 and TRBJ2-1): EAGVAQSPRYKIIEKRQSVAFWCNPISGHATLYWYQQILGQGPKLLIQFQNNGVVDDSQLPKDRFSAERLKGVDSTLKIQPAKLEDSAVYLCASTGGGRSNEQFFGPGTRLTVL.

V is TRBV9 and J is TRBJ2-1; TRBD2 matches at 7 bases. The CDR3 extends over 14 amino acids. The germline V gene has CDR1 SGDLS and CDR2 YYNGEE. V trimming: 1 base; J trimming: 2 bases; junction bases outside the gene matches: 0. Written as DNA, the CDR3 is TGTGCCAGCAGCGTACTAGCGGCCTACAATGAGCAGTTCTTC. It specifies CASSVLAAYNEQFF. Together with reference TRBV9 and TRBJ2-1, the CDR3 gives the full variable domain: DSGVTQTPKHLITATGQRVTLRCSPRSGDLSVYWYQQSLDQGLQFLIQYYNGEERAKGNILERFSAQQFPDLHSELNLSSLELGDSALYFCASSVLAAYNEQFFGPGTRLTVL.

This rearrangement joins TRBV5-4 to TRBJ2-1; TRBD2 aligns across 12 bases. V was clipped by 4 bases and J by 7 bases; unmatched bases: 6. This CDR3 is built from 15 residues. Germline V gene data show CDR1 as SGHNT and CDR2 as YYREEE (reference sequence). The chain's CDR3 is CASSPRTSGTNEQFF. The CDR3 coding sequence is TGTGCCAGCAGCCCACGGACTAGCGGGACGAATGAGCAGTTCTTC. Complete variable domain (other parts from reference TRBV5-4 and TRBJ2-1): ETGVTQSPTHLIKTRGQQVTLRCSSQSGHNTVSWYQQALGQGPQFIFQYYREEENGRGNFPPRFSGLQFPNYSSELNVNALELDDSALYLCASSPRTSGTNEQFFGPGTRLTVL.

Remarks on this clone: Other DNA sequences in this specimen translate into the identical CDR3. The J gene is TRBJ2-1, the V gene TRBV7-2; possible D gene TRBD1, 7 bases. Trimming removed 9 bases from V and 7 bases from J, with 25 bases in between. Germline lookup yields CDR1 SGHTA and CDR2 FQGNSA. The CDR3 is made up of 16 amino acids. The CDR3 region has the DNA TGTGCCAGTAGCCCCAAGAACGGGAGACAGGGAAATGAGCAGTTCTTC. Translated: CASSPKNGRQGNEQFF.

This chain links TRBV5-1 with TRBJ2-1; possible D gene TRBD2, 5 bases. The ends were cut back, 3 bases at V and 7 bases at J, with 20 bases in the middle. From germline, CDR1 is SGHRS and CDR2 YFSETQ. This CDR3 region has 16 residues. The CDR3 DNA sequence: TGCGCCAGCAGCTCCGATCCCTTGAGCGGTCCGAATGAGCAGTTCTTC. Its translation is CASSSDPLSGPNEQFF.

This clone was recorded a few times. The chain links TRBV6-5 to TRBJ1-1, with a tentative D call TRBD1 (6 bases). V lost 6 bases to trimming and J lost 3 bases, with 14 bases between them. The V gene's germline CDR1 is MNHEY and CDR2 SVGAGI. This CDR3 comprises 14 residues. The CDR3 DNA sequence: TGTGCCAGCAGGTACAGGGTTCGGGACACTGAAGCTTTCTTT. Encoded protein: CASRYRVRDTEAFF.

The CDR3 nucleotides read TGTGCCAGCAGCTTAGAATCCCGGTGGCAAGAGACCCAGTACTTC. Protein sequence: CASSLESRWQETQYF. The V call is TRBV11-2, the J call TRBJ2-5; D unclear. V lost 0 bases to trimming and J lost 2 bases, with 10 bases between them. Looked up from germline, CDR1 is SGHAT and CDR2 is FQNNGV. The CDR3 contains 15 residues.